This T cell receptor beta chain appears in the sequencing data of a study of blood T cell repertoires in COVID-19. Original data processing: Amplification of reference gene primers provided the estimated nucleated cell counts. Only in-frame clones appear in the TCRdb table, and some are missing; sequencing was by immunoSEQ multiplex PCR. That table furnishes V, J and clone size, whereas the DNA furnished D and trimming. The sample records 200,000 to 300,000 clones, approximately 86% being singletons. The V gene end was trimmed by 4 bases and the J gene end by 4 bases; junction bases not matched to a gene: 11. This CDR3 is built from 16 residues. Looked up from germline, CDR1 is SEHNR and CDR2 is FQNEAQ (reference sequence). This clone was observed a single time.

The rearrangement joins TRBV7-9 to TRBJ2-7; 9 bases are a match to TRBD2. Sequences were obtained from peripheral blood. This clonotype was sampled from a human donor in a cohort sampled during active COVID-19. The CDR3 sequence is CASSSDISGRIYEQYF. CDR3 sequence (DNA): TGTGCCAGCAGCTCCGACATTAGCGGGAGAATTTACGAGCAGTACTTC.